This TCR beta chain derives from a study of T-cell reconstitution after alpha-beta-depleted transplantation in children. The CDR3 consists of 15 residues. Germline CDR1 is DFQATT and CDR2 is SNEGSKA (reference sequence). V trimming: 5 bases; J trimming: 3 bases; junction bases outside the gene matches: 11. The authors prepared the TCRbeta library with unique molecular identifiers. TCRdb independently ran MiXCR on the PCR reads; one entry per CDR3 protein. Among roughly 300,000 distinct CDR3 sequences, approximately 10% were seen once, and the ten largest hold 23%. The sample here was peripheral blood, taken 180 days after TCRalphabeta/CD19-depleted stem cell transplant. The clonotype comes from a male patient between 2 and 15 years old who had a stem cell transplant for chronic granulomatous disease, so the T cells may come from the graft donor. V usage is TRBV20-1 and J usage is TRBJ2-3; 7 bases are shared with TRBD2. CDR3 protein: CSAVVASGKTDTQYF. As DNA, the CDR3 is TGCAGTGCTGTGGTGGCTAGCGGTAAAACAGATACGCAGTATTTT.